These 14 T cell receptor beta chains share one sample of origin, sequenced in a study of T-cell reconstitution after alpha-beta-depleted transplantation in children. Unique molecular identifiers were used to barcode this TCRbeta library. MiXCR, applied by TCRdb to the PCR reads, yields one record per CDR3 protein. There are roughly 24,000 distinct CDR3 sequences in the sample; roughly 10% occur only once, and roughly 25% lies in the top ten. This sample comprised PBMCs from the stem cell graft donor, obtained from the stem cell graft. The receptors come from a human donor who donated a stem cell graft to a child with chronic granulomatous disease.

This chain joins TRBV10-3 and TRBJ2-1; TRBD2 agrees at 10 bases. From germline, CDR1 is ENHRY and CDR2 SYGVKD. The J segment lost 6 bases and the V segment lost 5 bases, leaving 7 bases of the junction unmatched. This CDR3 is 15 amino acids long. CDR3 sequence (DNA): TGTGCCATCAGTTCCCTAGCGGGAGACCCCAATGAGCAGTTCTTC. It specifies CAISSLAGDPNEQFF.

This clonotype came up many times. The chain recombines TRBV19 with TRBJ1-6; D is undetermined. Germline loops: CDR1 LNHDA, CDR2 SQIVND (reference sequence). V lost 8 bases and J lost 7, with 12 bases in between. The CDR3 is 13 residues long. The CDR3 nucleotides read TGTGCCAGTGGCTTTTCCGGGAATTCACCCCTCCACTTT. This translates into CASGFSGNSPLHF.

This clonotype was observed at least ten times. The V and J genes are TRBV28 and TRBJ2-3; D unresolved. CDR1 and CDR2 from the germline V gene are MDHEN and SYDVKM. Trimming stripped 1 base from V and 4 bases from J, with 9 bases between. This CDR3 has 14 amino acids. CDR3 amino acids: CASSLSPLPDTQYF. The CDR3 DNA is TGTGCCAGCAGTTTATCACCTCTGCCAGATACGCAGTATTTT.

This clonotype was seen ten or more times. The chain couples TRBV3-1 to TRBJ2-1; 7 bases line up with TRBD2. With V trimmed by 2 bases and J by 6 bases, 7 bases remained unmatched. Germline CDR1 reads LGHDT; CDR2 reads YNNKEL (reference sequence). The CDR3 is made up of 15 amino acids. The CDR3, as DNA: TGTGCCAGCAGCCAAAACGTCGCGGGAGCCAATGAGCAGTTCTTC. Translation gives CASSQNVAGANEQFF.

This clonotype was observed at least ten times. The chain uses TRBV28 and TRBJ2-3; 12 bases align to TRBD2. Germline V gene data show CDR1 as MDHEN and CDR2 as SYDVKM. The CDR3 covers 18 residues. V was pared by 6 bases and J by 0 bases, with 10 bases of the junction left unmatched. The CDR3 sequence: CASSRTSGRFGSTDTQYF. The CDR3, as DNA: TGTGCCAGCAGCCGAACTAGCGGGAGGTTCGGTAGCACAGATACGCAGTATTTT.

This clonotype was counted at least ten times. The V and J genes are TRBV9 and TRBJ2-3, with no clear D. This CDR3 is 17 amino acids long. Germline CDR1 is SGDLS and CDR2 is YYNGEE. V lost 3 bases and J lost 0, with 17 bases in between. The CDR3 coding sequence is TGTGCCAGCAGCGAGGCACCCCGACTCCTTAGCACAGATACGCAGTATTTT. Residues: CASSEAPRLLSTDTQYF.

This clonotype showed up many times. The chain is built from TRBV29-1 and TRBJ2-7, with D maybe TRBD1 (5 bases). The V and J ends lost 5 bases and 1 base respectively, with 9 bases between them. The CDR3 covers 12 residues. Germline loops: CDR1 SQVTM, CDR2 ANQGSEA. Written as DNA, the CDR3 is TGCAGCGTTCCCGACAGTTCCTACGAGCAGTACTTC. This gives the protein CSVPDSSYEQYF.

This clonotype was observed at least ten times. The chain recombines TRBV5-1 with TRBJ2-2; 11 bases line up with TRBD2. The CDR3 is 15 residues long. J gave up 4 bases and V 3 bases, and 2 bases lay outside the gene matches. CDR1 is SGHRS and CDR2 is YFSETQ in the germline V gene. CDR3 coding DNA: TGCGCCAGCAGCTGGGGACTAGCGGCCACCGGGGAGCTGTTTTTT. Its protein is CASSWGLAATGELFF.

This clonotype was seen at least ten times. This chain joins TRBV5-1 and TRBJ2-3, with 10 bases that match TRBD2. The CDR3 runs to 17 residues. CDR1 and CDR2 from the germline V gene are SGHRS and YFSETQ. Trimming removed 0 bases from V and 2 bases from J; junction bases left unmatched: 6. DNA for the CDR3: TGCGCCAGCAGCTTGGTTCTAGCGGGAGTGTCCACAGATACGCAGTATTTT. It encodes CASSLVLAGVSTDTQYF.

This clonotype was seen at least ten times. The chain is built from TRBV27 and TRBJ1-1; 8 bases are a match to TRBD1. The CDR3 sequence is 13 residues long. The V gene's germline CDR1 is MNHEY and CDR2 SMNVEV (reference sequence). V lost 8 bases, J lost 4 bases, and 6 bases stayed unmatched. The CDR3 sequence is CASRQTGVTEAFF. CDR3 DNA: TGTGCCAGCCGACAGACAGGGGTCACTGAAGCTTTCTTT.

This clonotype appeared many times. The CDR3 DNA reads as TGCGCCAGCAGCTTGGTACTAGCGGGGGGACTTCAAGAGACCCAGTACTTC. This translates into CASSLVLAGGLQETQYF. V is TRBV5-1 and J is TRBJ2-5, with 12 bases aligning to TRBD2. This CDR3 has 17 amino acids. V shed 0 bases, J shed 2 bases, and the junction held 5 bases outside the gene matches. Germline assignment: CDR1 SGHRS and CDR2 YFSETQ.

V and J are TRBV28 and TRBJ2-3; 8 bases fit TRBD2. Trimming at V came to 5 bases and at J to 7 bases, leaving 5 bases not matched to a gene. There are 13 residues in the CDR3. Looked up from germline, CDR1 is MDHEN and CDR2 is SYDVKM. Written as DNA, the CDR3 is TGTGCCAGCAGTAGTATAGCGGGAAATACGCAGTATTTT. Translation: CASSSIAGNTQYF.

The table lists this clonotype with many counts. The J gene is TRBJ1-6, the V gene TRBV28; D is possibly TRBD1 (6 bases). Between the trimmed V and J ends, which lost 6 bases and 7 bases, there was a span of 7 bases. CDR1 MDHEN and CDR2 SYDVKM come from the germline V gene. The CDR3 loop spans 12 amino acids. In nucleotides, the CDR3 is TGTGCCAGCAGACAGGGAAATTCACCCCTCCACTTT. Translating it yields CASRQGNSPLHF. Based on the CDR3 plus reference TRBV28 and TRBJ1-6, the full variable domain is DVKVTQSSRYLVKRTGEKVFLECVQDMDHENMFWYRQDPGLGLRLIYFSYDVKMKEKGDIPEGYSVSREKKERFSLILESASTNQTSMYLCASRQGNSPLHFGNGTRLTVT.

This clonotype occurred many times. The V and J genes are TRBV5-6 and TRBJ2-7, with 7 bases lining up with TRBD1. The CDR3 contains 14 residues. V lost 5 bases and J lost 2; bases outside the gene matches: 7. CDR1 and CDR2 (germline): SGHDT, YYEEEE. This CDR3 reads CASSTGTETYEQYF. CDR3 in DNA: TGTGCCAGCAGTACCGGGACAGAAACCTACGAGCAGTACTTC.